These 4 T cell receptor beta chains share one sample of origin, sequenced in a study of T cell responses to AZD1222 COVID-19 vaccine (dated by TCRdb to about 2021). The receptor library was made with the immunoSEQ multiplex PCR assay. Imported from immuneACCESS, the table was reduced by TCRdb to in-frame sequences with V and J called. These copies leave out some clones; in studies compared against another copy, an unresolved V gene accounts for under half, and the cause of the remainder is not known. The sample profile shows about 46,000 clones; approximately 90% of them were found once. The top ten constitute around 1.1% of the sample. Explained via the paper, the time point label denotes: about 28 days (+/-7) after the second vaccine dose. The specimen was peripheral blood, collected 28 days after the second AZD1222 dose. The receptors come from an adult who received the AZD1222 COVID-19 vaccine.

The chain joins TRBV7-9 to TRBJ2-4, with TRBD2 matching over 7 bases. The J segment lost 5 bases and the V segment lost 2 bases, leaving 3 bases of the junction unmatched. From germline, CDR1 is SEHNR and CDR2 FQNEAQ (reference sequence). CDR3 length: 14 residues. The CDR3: CASSLTGGQNIQYF. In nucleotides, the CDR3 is TGTGCCAGCAGCTTAACGGGGGGTCAAAACATTCAGTACTTC.

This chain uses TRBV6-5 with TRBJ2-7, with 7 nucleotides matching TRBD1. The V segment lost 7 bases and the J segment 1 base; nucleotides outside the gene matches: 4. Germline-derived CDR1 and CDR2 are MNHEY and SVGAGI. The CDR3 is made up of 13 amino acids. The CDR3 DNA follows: TGTGCCAGCAACCGACAGGGATCCTACGAGCAGTACTTC. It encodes CASNRQGSYEQYF.

For the CDR3, the DNA is TGTGCCAGCAGCCAAGGGGGACTAGGCGTGACCCAGTACTTC. Protein sequence: CASSQGGLGVTQYF. This chain links TRBV3-1 (or the pseudogene TRBV3-2) with TRBJ2-5; 8 bases align to TRBD2. CDR1 and CDR2 from the germline V gene are LGHDT and YNNKEL (reference sequence). V shed 1 base and J 7 bases; nucleotides not matched to a gene: 5. The CDR3 runs to 14 residues.

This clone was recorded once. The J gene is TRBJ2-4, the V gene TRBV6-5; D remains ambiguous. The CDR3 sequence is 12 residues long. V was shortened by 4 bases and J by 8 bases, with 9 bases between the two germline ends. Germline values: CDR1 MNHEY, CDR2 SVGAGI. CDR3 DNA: TGTGCCAGCAGTTCCTCAGAGTACATTCAGTACTTC. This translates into CASSSSEYIQYF.